Listed below are T cell receptor beta chains from one sample, sequenced in a study of response to subunit inactivated influenza vaccine. TCRdb used MiXCR to reprocess the RT-PCR reads, holding one entry per CDR3 protein. The table includes just under 550,000 distinct CDR3 sequences, under 30% detected once. Another study also made use of these data, one on T cells expressing NK-cell markers.

Sequenced material: CD4+ T cells sorted from PBMCs, taken 12 days after vaccination. The receptors shown here come from a man between 45 and 60 years old who received an inactivated influenza vaccine. CDR3s include the opening cysteine and the closing phenylalanine or tryptophan. D genes are given only for firm matches. Clone size appears in some rows only: once, few, many, or a class for an expanded clone.

clone_size j_call v_call d_call cdr3_aa cdr3_nt
few TRBJ2-7 TRBV7-2 NA CASSPTRDSSYEQYF TGTGCCAGCAGCCCTACGAGGGACTCTTCCTACGAGCAGTACTTC
NA TRBJ1-1 TRBV27 NA CASSLRYSMNTEAFF TGTGCCAGCAGTTTAAGGTACAGCATGAACACTGAAGCTTTCTTT
few TRBJ1-4 TRBV4-1 NA CASSQDRVKLFF TGCGCCAGCAGCCAAGATCGAGTAAAACTGTTTTTT
few TRBJ1-5 TRBV12-3/TRBV12-4 TRBD1 CASRAQGAGQPQHF TGTGCCAGTAGGGCGCAGGGGGCGGGTCAGCCCCAGCATTTT
NA TRBJ1-2 TRBV20-1 NA CSASGGTISNYGYTF TGCAGTGCTAGCGGGGGGACAATTTCTAACTATGGCTACACCTTC
NA TRBJ1-5 TRBV28 TRBD1 CASSRDRTGRPQPQHF TGTGCCAGCAGCCGTGATAGGACAGGGCGTCCTCAGCCCCAGCATTTT
NA TRBJ2-1 TRBV5-7 NA CASSSSGSPLNEQFF TGTGCCAGCAGTAGCTCAGGGTCCCCCTTAAATGAGCAGTTCTTC
NA TRBJ2-1 TRBV28 TRBD2 CASSFPAGGLDEQFF TGTGCCAGCAGTTTCCCAGCGGGGGGGCTCGATGAGCAGTTCTTC
many TRBJ1-1 TRBV11-2 NA CASSLDLTSDLHFF TGTGCCAGCAGCTTAGATCTAACCTCAGATTTGCATTTCTTT
few TRBJ2-1 TRBV12-3/TRBV12-4 TRBD2 CASRVSGGGYNEQFF TGTGCCAGCAGAGTAAGCGGGGGGGGGTACAATGAGCAGTTCTTC
NA TRBJ2-5 TRBV12-3/TRBV12-4 NA CASSSPSGTSTGKTQYF TGTGCCAGCAGTTCCCCCTCCGGGACCTCCACTGGGAAGACCCAGTACTTC
many TRBJ2-1 TRBV28 NA CASSLMYSRNEQFF TGTGCCAGCAGTTTAATGTACTCCCGAAATGAGCAGTTCTTC
few TRBJ1-2 TRBV29-1 NA CSVDKGDYGYTF TGCAGCGTTGATAAGGGGGACTATGGCTACACCTTC
NA TRBJ1-4 TRBV7-9 TRBD1 CASSPGQVVEKLFF TGTGCCAGCAGCCCGGGACAGGTTGTAGAAAAACTGTTTTTT
NA TRBJ2-4 TRBV5-5 TRBD1 CASSLAPGQGNIQYF TGTGCCAGCAGCCTGGCTCCGGGACAGGGAAACATTCAGTACTTC
NA TRBJ2-7 TRBV24-1 TRBD1 CATSEARQGAEQYF TGTGCCACCAGTGAAGCTCGACAGGGCGCCGAGCAGTACTTC
few TRBJ1-4 TRBV7-9 TRBD1 CASSPVPRGRFREKLFF TGTGCCAGCAGCCCCGTCCCCAGGGGGCGATTTCGTGAAAAACTGTTTTTT
few TRBJ2-1 TRBV6-2/TRBV6-3 TRBD2 CASSYGGGNEQFF TGTGCCAGCAGTTATGGCGGGGGAAATGAGCAGTTCTTC
NA TRBJ2-7 TRBV5-1 TRBD1 CASSLVVTGPQGQYF TGCGCCAGCAGCTTGGTGGTGACAGGGCCCCAAGGGCAGTACTTC
NA TRBJ2-7 TRBV20-1 TRBD1 CSAGDSYYEQYF TGCAGTGCAGGGGACAGTTACTACGAGCAGTACTTC
few TRBJ2-7 TRBV11-1 TRBD1 CASSPRKFPGTGSYEQYF TGTGCCAGCAGCCCCCGCAAATTTCCCGGGACAGGGTCCTACGAGCAGTACTTC
NA TRBJ1-1 TRBV6-2/TRBV6-3 NA CASSYPDRTFMNTEAFF TGTGCCAGCAGTTACCCCGACAGGACCTTTATGAACACTGAAGCTTTCTTT